The T cell receptor (beta chain) under discussion was sequenced for a study of CD8 T cells in ankylosing spondylitis. Study conclusions and caveats: Past studies reported some motif variants in reactive arthritis synovial fluid and blood. Disease-linked clones were CD8+ and relatively rare in peripheral blood. As reported, disease-linked clones showed significant enrichment in matched ankylosing spondylitis synovial fluid. Ankylosing spondylitis blood appeared to carry a characteristic TCR beta motif of several highly homologous variants.

This clonotype was detected only once. Antigen unknown. A clone one base away is much larger, so this may be a read error. Per the germline V gene, CDR1 is DFQATT and CDR2 is SNEGSKA (reference sequence). This CDR3 spans 14 amino acids. Scientists made TCR beta libraries using quantitative 5'-RACE with molecular barcodes. Via MiXCR, TCRdb re-called the 5' RACE reads, giving one row per CDR3 protein. The repertoire holds around 490,000 distinct CDR3 sequences, with roughly 5% as singletons. This sequence was found in a male donor with ankylosing spondylitis. J is TRBJ1-1 and V is TRBV20-1; D uncertain. The material sequenced was blood, either unsorted or a sorted T cell fraction (not recorded which). CDR3 sequence: CGDSPGRMNTEAFF. The CDR3 DNA reads TGCGGTGATTCGCCTGGACGGATGAACACTGAAGCTTTCTTT.